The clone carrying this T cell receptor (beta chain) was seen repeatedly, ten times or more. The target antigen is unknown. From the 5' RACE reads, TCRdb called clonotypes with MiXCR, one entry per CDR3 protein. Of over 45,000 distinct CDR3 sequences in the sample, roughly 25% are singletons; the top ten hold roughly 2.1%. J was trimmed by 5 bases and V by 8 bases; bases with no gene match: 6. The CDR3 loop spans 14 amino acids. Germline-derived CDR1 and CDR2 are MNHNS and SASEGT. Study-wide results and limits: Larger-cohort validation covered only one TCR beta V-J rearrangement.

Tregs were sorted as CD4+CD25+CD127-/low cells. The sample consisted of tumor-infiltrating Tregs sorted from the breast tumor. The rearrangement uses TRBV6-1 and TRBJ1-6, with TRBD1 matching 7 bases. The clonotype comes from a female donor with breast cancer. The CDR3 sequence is CASDATGDNSPLHF. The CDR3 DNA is TGTGCCAGCGATGCTACAGGGGATAATTCACCCCTCCACTTT.